The source of this T cell receptor beta chain is a study of lymphopenia after photon versus proton radiotherapy. Study-wide results and caveats: Photon-treated patients lost naive T cells and TCR diversity; proton-treated stayed stable. Oligoclonal CD8+ Temra expansion after nadir drove photon patients' diversity drop.

This CDR3 is 18 amino acids long. V dropped 0 bases and J dropped 2 bases, with 17 bases sitting between them. Germline-derived CDR1 and CDR2 are MGHDK and SYGVNS. Comment on this clone: As yet, its antigen is unknown.

TCRdb's copy holds only in-frame clones and misses some; the assay was immunoSEQ multiplex PCR. The repertoire holds around 160,000 clones, approximately 86% seen once, with approximately 4.6% in the top ten. The J gene is TRBJ2-1, the V gene TRBV25-1; the D gene could be TRBD1 or TRBD2 (6 bases each). Material: peripheral blood, obtained from a patient treated with photon-based radiotherapy. The receptor was derived from a man aged 45 to 65 with gastric cancer. CDR3 nucleotide sequence: TGTGCCAGCAGTGAATATGGCATCTTGAGGGGGGCCTACAATGAGCAGTTCTTC. It is translated as CASSEYGILRGAYNEQFF.